This T cell receptor (beta chain) was observed in a study of blood T cell repertoires in COVID-19. Whole-study context: Italy, Spain and the United States were the sources of the convalescent and acute COVID-19 samples.

V lost 1 base, J lost 0 bases, and 9 bases stayed unmatched. Germline CDR1 and CDR2: KGHSH and LQKENI. The CDR3 is 19 residues long. The assay was immunoSEQ multiplex PCR, and TCRdb's table has in-frame clones only and misses some. Of fewer than 150,000 clones in the sample, around 90% were seen once. This receptor was obtained from a human donor in a cohort sampled during active COVID-19. Sequencing was done on a sample of peripheral blood. The rearrangement joins TRBV18 to TRBJ2-4; 10 bases align to TRBD2. In DNA form, the CDR3 reads TGTGCCAGCTCACCACTTCCAGCGGGAGGGTTACTAGCCAAAAACATTCAGTACTTC. This sequence encodes CASSPLPAGGLLAKNIQYF.